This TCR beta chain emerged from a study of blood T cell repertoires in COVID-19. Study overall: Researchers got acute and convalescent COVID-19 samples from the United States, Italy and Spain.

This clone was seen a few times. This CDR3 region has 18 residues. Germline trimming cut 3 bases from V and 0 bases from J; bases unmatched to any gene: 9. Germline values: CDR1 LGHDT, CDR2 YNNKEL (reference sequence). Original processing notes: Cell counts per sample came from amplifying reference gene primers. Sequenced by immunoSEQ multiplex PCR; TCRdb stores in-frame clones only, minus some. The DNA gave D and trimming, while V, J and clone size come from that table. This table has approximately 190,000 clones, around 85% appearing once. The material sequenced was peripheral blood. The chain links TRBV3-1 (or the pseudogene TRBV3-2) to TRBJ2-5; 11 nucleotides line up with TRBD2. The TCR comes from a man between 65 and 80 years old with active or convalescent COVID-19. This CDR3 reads CASSHGTSGITYQETQYF. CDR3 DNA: TGTGCCAGCAGCCATGGGACTAGCGGAATTACGTACCAAGAGACCCAGTACTTC.